Below, 8 T cell receptor beta chains from the same sample are listed, as sequenced in a study of T cell repertoires in cytomegalovirus infection. TCRdb fed the reads into MiXCR, producing one record per CDR3 protein. This sample carries 200,000 to 300,000 distinct CDR3 sequences, 8% to 9.5% of them seen once, and the ten largest clones take roughly 16%. The sample consisted of PBMCs. Every receptor here comes from a human donor in good health (CMV status not recorded). Some clones in this sample may be carry-over from other donors' samples.

V usage is TRBV6-6 and J usage is TRBJ1-5; 7 nucleotides match TRBD1. The CDR3 runs to 15 residues. Germline V gene lookup returns CDR1 MNHNY and CDR2 SVGAGI (reference sequence). V was clipped by 2 bases and J by 2 bases; unmatched bases: 3. The CDR3, as DNA: TGTGCCAGCAGTTACGCGGGGACAGGCAATCAGCCCCAGCATTTT. Encoded protein: CASSYAGTGNQPQHF.

This clonotype has ten or more counts. This chain links TRBV10-3 with TRBJ1-2, with D perhaps TRBD1 (6 bases). V was trimmed by 5 bases and J by 4 bases, leaving 11 bases between them. The CDR3 runs 13 residues. The germline CDR1 and CDR2 sequences are ENHRY and SYGVKD. The CDR3 reads CAISPGEAYGYTF. The CDR3 nucleotides are TGTGCCATCAGTCCAGGGGAGGCCTATGGCTACACCTTC.

This clonotype was detected ten times or more. This chain uses TRBV7-2 with TRBJ2-5; TRBD2 agrees at 11 bases. CDR1 SGHTA and CDR2 FQGNSA come from the germline V gene. With 5 bases clipped from V and 3 bases from J, the junction kept 8 bases outside the gene matches. The CDR3 has 16 residues. CDR3 coding DNA: TGTGCCAGCAGCACCCCGGGGACTAGCGGTGAAGAGACCCAGTACTTC. Translating it yields CASSTPGTSGEETQYF.

At least ten counts were recorded for this clonotype. Here the CDR3 reads CASSDLLGDYGYTF. CDR3 DNA sequence: TGTGCCAGCAGCGACCTCTTGGGGGACTATGGCTACACCTTC. The rearrangement links TRBV7-2 to TRBJ1-2; maybe TRBD1 (5 bases). V lost 5 bases to trimming and J lost 3 bases, with 13 bases between them. CDR1 SGHTA and CDR2 FQGNSA come from the germline V gene. The CDR3 sequence is 14 residues long.

At least ten counts were recorded for this clonotype. The rearrangement links TRBV27 to TRBJ2-2; perhaps TRBD2 as D (6 bases). Germline V gene sequence: CDR1 MNHEY, CDR2 SMNVEV (reference sequence). V was trimmed by 6 bases and J by 4 bases, leaving 15 bases between them. The CDR3 covers 15 residues. CDR3 amino acids: CASSPGWGGTGELFF. CDR3 DNA sequence: TGTGCCAGCAGCCCGGGGTGGGGAGGCACCGGGGAGCTGTTTTTT.

This clonotype was detected a few times. This chain connects TRBV6-2 or TRBV6-3 to TRBJ2-2; 9 bases are shared with TRBD1. This CDR3 is 15 amino acids long. Looked up from germline, CDR1 is MNHEY and CDR2 is SVGEGT. The V gene end was trimmed by 7 bases and the J gene end by 5 bases; junction bases not matched to a gene: 8. CDR3 loop: CASNRGTGRTGELFF. The CDR3 DNA sequence: TGTGCCAGCAACAGGGGGACAGGGAGGACCGGGGAGCTGTTTTTT.

In this sample, this clonotype turned up many times. This chain uses TRBV28 with TRBJ2-7; D may be TRBD1 (5 bases). The germline V gene has CDR1 MDHEN and CDR2 SYDVKM. The CDR3 extends over 15 amino acids. The V and J ends lost 6 bases and 1 base respectively, with 16 bases between them. CDR3 protein: CASSSPPGLSYEQYF. CDR3 nucleotides: TGTGCCAGCAGCTCTCCCCCAGGGCTTTCCTACGAGCAGTACTTC.

This clonotype was counted ten times or more. The J gene is TRBJ1-1, the V gene TRBV7-2; 7 nucleotides match TRBD1. The germline gives CDR1 SGHTA, CDR2 FQGNSA. The ends lost 1 base at V and 0 bases at J; junction bases unmatched: 11. The CDR3 is made up of 18 amino acids. This CDR3 reads CASSLEVGTGQMNTEAFF. CDR3 nucleotide sequence: TGTGCCAGCAGCTTAGAGGTTGGTACGGGACAGATGAACACTGAAGCTTTCTTT.